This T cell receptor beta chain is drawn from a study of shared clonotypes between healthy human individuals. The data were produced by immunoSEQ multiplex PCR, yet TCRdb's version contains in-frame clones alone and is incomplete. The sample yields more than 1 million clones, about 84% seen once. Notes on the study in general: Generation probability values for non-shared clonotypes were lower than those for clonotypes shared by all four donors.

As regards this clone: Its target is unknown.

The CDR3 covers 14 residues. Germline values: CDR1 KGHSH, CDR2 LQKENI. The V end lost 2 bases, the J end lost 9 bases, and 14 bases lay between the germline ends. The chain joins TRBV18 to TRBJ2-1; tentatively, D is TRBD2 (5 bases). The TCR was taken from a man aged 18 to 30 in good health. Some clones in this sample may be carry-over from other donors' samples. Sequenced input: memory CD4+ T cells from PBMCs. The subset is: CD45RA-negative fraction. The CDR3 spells CASSPGSVYSEQFF. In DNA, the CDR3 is TGTGCCAGCTCACCAGGTAGCGTGTATTCTGAGCAGTTCTTC. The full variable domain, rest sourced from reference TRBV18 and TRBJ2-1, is NAGVMQNPRHLVRRRGQEARLRCSPMKGHSHVYWYRQLPEEGLKFMVYLQKENIIDESGMPKERFSAEFPKEGPSILRIQQVVRGDSAAYFCASSPGSVYSEQFFGPGTRLTVL.